This TCR beta chain was recovered during a study of read filtering for tumor transcriptome and immune sequencing. Whole-study results and caveats: IR-seq and RNA-seq agreed better without single-read clonotypes.

The library was built from 400 ng RNA with molecular barcoded adaptors for alpha/delta and beta/gamma chains. TCRdb processed the reads anew with MiXCR; each CDR3 protein has one entry. The data contain under 150,000 distinct CDR3 sequences, less than 15% of them singletons. This clonotype was recorded many times. Its antigen remains unknown. CDR1 and CDR2 (germline): LNHDA, SQIVND (reference sequence). CDR3 length: 13 amino acids. The V end was cut by 6 bases, the J end by 1 base, with 7 bases between. This sequence originates from a donor at least 40 years old with multiple myeloma. The chain employs TRBV19 and TRBJ1-5, with D uncertain. Sample: a population of CD138-negative cells sorted from bone marrow. The CDR3 nucleotides read TGTGCCAGTAGCATGGGGAGCAATCAGCCCCAGCATTTT. Protein: CASSMGSNQPQHF.